Each of the 2 T cell receptor beta chains below was sequenced from the same sample in a study of identical twins. TCRdb independently ran MiXCR on the 5' RACE reads; one entry per CDR3 protein. The sample lists a few hundred thousand distinct CDR3 sequences; roughly 15% were seen once. A further study also used this sample, focusing on yellow fever vaccine responses in identical twins.

Sequenced input: CD4+ T cells sorted from blood. These receptors originate from a woman between 18 and 29 years old in good health.

This clonotype was counted a few times. This chain joins TRBV20-1 and TRBJ2-1, with TRBD2 matching 7 bases. CDR1 and CDR2 from the germline V gene are DFQATT and SNEGSKA (reference sequence). This CDR3 is 14 amino acids long. The V gene end was trimmed by 3 bases and the J gene end by 3 bases; junction bases not matched to a gene: 5. The chain's CDR3 is CSARGGVGYNEQFF. CDR3 bases: TGCAGTGCTAGGGGAGGGGTGGGCTACAATGAGCAGTTCTTC.

The CDR3 nucleotides are TGTGCCACCAGTGATCACGGGACAGGGGGGTCCTATGAGCAGTTCTTC. It specifies CATSDHGTGGSYEQFF. The V call is TRBV24-1, the J call TRBJ2-1; 11 bases line up with TRBD1. The CDR3 has 16 amino acids. Germline loops: CDR1 KGHDR, CDR2 SFDVKD. V lost 3 bases and J lost 8; bases outside the gene matches: 8.